The subject of this entry is one TCR beta chain. Its antigen target is currently unknown. No base-level quality is on record; no much larger clone is a single base apart. Whole blood was collected in K2EDTA tubes by collaborating institutions according to the institutions' own protocols. For TCRbeta analysis, collaborators shipped samples in one of three forms: frozen whole blood, isolated PBMCs, or DNA extracted from either of those sample types. This specimen belongs to a study of blood T cell repertoires in COVID-19 (dated by TCRdb to the early 2020s). Broadly, across the study: Samples from collaborators originated in the United States, Italy and Spain and spanned both the acute and convalescent phases of COVID-19. The material from the prospective study consisted of cDNA or gDNA derived from T cells, B-cell-depleted T cells, or PBMCs. Subjects who had been exposed to COVID-19, were actively infected with it, or had recovered from it provided the deeply sampled blood TCRbeta repertoires that made up the dataset. A freely available public database, intended as a resource for researchers studying the immune response to SARS-CoV-2, is where the repertoires were released. Samples came from the ongoing ImmuneRACE study (first 160 participants) plus 1,254 subjects from 6 global collaborators. Nearly every sample came with metadata listing a de-identified subject ID, COVID-19 status, age in years and sex. HLA class I and class II types, where available, came from metadata supplied by the sample provider rather than from assay-based typing. The research as a whole found: How much clinical and demographic metadata was included differed by source and by participant, and the metadata was provided uncurated.

For this chain, trimming is 1 base at the V end and 2 bases at the J end, and the number of junction bases without a gene match is 4. The germline V gene yields LGHNA for CDR1 and YNFKEQ for CDR2. The CDR3 has 17 amino acids, counting the end cysteine and phenylalanine. The read is trimmed to its CDR3 DNA, 51 bases read in frame from base 1. TCRbeta CDR3 regions were amplified from genomic DNA by means of the immunoSEQ Assay, a bias-controlled multiplex PCR. Turning to the authors' computational methods: Within the assay, amplification of reference gene primers was used to estimate how many nucleated cells each sample contained. To quantify the absolute abundance of each unique TCRbeta CDR3 rearrangement, sequence reads were collapsed and filtered. For each sample, productive Simpson clonality was calculated by taking the square root of Simpson's diversity index across productive rearrangements. This immuneACCESS table, as held by TCRdb, lists in-frame sequences with V and J called but not all clones. Of the missing ones, under half trace to an unresolved V gene in checked studies; the others have no known cause. V and J calls and clone size are those listed in that table; D and trimming were worked out from the DNA. This sample gives 35,000 to 40,000 clones in total; 87% of them show up just once. The ten largest clones take up roughly 7.1% of the sample.

The sample comprised peripheral blood. The chain is assembled from TRBV4-2 and TRBJ2-4, and TRBD2 aligns with 11 junction nucleotides. The clonotype comes from a human donor in a cohort sampled during active COVID-19. The base sequence is TGTGCCAGCAGCCAAGGAGCTAGCGGGGGGTCCAAAAACATTCAGTACTTC. It codes for CASSQGASGGSKNIQYF.